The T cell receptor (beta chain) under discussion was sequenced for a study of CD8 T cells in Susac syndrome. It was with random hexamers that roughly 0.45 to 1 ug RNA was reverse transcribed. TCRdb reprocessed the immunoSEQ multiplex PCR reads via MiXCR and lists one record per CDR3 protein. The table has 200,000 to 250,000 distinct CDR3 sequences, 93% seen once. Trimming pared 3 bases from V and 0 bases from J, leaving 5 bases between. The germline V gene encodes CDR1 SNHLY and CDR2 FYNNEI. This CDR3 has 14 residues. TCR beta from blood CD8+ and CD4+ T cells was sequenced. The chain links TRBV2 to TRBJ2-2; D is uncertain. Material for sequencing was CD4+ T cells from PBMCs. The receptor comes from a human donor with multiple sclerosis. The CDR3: CASSERPNTGELFF. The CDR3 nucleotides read TGTGCCAGCAGTGAGAGGCCGAACACCGGGGAGCTGTTTTTT. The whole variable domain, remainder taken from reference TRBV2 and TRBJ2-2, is EPEVTQTPSHQVTQMGQEVILRCVPISNHLYFYWYRQILGQKVEFLVSFYNNEISEKSEIFDDQFSVERPDGSNFTLKIRSTKLEDSAMYFCASSERPNTGELFFGEGSRLTVL.